This T cell receptor (beta chain) was profiled in a study of OX40 agonist ivuxolimab in advanced cancers. At the level of the whole study: Ivuxolimab was an agonistic, fully human IgG2 monoclonal antibody directed against OX40 (CD134), a costimulatory receptor. A male proportion of under 85% and a mean age of approximately 58 years, ranging from about 20 to 85, were recorded for the dose-escalation cohort. The paper describes the monotherapy dose-escalation part (N = 52 patients) of the phase I trial of ivuxolimab. Intravenous ivuxolimab was administered to patients every 2 weeks at six dose levels: 0.01, 0.1, 0.3, 1.5, 3 and 10 mg/kg. Prior anti-PD-1, anti-PD-L1 or anti-CTLA-4 therapy was permitted, and checkpoint inhibitors had been received by roughly 42% of dose-escalation patients. Three dose-escalation patients achieved partial responses, one with hepatocellular carcinoma and two with cutaneous melanoma. Of the approximately 50 dose-escalation patients, hepatocellular carcinoma was present in around 20, melanoma in approximately 15, renal cell carcinoma in 9 and head and neck cancer in 9. The purpose of peripheral TCRbeta sequencing was to test whether ivuxolimab changed TCR sequence diversity and led to clonal T-cell expansion.

The trial excluded patients who had a history of autoimmune disease or were on systemic immunosuppression. Peripheral blood for TCR sequencing was collected from all dose cohorts at baseline, on cycle 4 day 1, and on cycle 7 day 1. The samples were taken from a phase I, first-in-human, multicenter, open-label dose-escalation trial of ivuxolimab. The trial enrolled adults with locally advanced or metastatic head and neck squamous cell, hepatocellular, melanoma or renal cell carcinoma. Before TCR sequencing, CD4+ T cells and CD8+ T cells were sorted from peripheral blood as separate populations. From the germline V gene, CDR1 is SQVTM and CDR2 is ANQGSEA. V is clipped by 3 bases and J by 1 base, and the sequence between their germline boundaries is 5 bases long. Counted from cysteine to phenylalanine, this CDR3 has 12 amino acids. The read is trimmed to its CDR3 DNA, 36 bases read in frame from base 1.

Regarding this clone: Its recognized antigen is unknown. One base away there is no much larger clone; base qualities are not given.

Broader findings and caveats from the paper: Low levels of normalized T-cell clonal expansion were also seen in some patients who did not respond. In the 0.1-3.0 mg/kg groups, partial responders were among the patients with the lowest normalized peripheral clonal expansion, particularly in CD8+ T cells. Clonal expansion of both CD4+ and CD8+ blood T cells was observed from baseline to week 6 at doses 0.1 to 3.0 mg/kg. The antigen specificity of the clonally expanded peripheral T cells was not determined. On average, CD8+ T cells showed more expanded clones than CD4+ T cells after ivuxolimab.

For sequencing of the TCRbeta CDR3 region, genomic DNA was extracted from the sorted cells. TCRbeta CDR3 regions were sequenced using the immunoSEQ Assay. TCRdb holds this immuneACCESS table with in-frame rearrangements only. Some clones are missing; in checked studies, unresolved V genes explain under half, and the rest has no known cause. This sample is represented by around 80,000 clones; roughly 90% of them were singletons. The ten largest clones capture 2.3% of the sample. Sequencing used CD4+ or CD8+ T cells sorted from blood, obtained in a trial of the OX40 agonist ivuxolimab. The clonotype comes from an adult with an advanced solid tumor such as melanoma, head and neck, liver or kidney cancer. The chain is made from TRBV29-1 and TRBJ2-3, with the D gene call left open. Read as DNA, the sequence is TGCAGCGTTGAGGACGGCACAGATACGCAGTATTTT. Its protein product is CSVEDGTDTQYF.